A single sample gave rise to the 22 T cell receptor beta chains below, sequenced in a study of siplizumab effects on memory and regulatory T cells. TCRdb's copy holds only in-frame clones and misses some; the assay was immunoSEQ multiplex PCR. The table includes about 120,000 clones, 93% detected once. Sequences were obtained from non-Treg CD4+ T cells sorted from blood. The receptors were sampled from a human donor in good health.

The J gene is TRBJ1-1, the V gene TRBV30; D is unresolved. Trimming stripped 3 bases from V and 0 bases from J, with 11 bases between. The germline CDR1 and CDR2 sequences are GTSNPN and SVGIG (reference sequence). This CDR3 region has 14 residues. CDR3 sequence (DNA): TGTGCCTGGAGGAGACCAGAAATGAACACTGAAGCTTTCTTT. It translates to CAWRRPEMNTEAFF.

V is TRBV6-5 and J is TRBJ1-2, with 7 bases aligning to TRBD1. The length of the CDR3 is 15 residues. Germline trimming cut 4 bases from V and 6 bases from J; bases unmatched to any gene: 11. The V gene's germline CDR1 is MNHEY and CDR2 SVGAGI. The CDR3 region has the DNA TGTGCCAGCAGTTCCTTCACAGGGGTTCGCGATGGCTACACCTTC. Protein sequence: CASSSFTGVRDGYTF.

V is TRBV11-3 and J is TRBJ2-5; TRBD1 might be the D (5 bases). V gave up 5 bases and J gave up 2 bases, with 12 bases separating them. The CDR3 is made up of 14 amino acids. CDR1 SGHNT and CDR2 YENEEA come from the germline V gene. The CDR3 protein is CASSPRGGQETQYF. The CDR3, as DNA: TGTGCCAGCAGCCCAAGGGGCGGTCAAGAGACCCAGTACTTC.

The V gene is TRBV2, the J gene TRBJ2-5; D uncertain. The CDR3 totals 14 residues. Germline values: CDR1 SNHLY, CDR2 FYNNEI. The V end was cut by 2 bases, the J end by 4 bases, with 11 bases between. CDR3 nucleotides: TGTGCCAGCAGTGAATACGGGTTCGGAGAGACCCAGTACTTC. Translated: CASSEYGFGETQYF.

The rearrangement uses TRBV27 and TRBJ1-1, with D tentatively TRBD1 (5 bases). The CDR3 length is 13 residues. V was shortened by 4 bases and J by 1 base, with 7 bases between the two germline ends. The germline V gene has CDR1 MNHEY and CDR2 SMNVEV (reference sequence). In nucleotides, the CDR3 is TGTGCCAGCAGTTACAGGCCGAACACTGAAGCTTTCTTT. Translation: CASSYRPNTEAFF.

V usage is TRBV6-5 and J usage is TRBJ2-5; 8 bases align to TRBD2. The DNA matches TRBJ2-7 better at its end, which makes the J call doubtful. Germline V gene sequence: CDR1 MNHEY, CDR2 SVGAGI. The CDR3 is 15 amino acids. The CDR3 loop reads CASSYFPIGGAEQYF. The CDR3 bases are TGTGCCAGCAGTTATTTCCCGATCGGGGGGGCCGAGCAGTACTTC.

As concerns this clone: Within the sample, other DNA sequences also encode this same CDR3. The chain uses TRBV2 and TRBJ1-2; TRBD1 might be the D (5 bases). Germline V gene lookup returns CDR1 SNHLY and CDR2 FYNNEI. The CDR3 spans 14 residues. Trimming stripped 8 bases from V and 4 bases from J, with 17 bases between. DNA of the CDR3: TGTGCCAGCTACCACGCAGGGACGGGCTATGGCTACACCTTC. This translates into CASYHAGTGYGYTF.

This chain uses TRBV6-6 with TRBJ2-7, with 8 bases fitting TRBD1. The length of the CDR3 is 13 residues. The trim removed 7 bases at V and 5 bases at J, leaving 7 bases unmatched. Germline CDR1 reads MNHNY; CDR2 reads SVGAGI (reference sequence). CDR3 sequence reads: CASTPGGSDEQYF. The CDR3, as DNA: TGTGCCAGCACCCCAGGGGGCAGCGACGAGCAGTACTTC.

The chain joins TRBV28 to TRBJ1-5, with 7 bases that match TRBD1. V lost 6 bases to trimming and J lost 2 bases; unmatched junction nucleotides: 4. CDR3 length equals 14 residues. The germline gives CDR1 MDHEN, CDR2 SYDVKM. The CDR3 nucleotides read TGTGCCAGCAGACAGGGGAGTGGCAATCAGCCCCAGCATTTT. This codes for CASRQGSGNQPQHF.

This sequence joins TRBV9 and TRBJ2-2; D uncertain. Trimming removed 0 bases at V and 7 bases at J, with 7 bases between. CDR1 is SGDLS, CDR2 YYNGEE, per germline. This CDR3 has 13 amino acids. CDR3 in DNA: TGTGCCAGCAGCGTAGGGGGTTTCGGGGAGCTGTTTTTT. Residues: CASSVGGFGELFF. Combining the CDR3 with reference TRBV9 and TRBJ2-2 gives the whole variable domain DSGVTQTPKHLITATGQRVTLRCSPRSGDLSVYWYQQSLDQGLQFLIQYYNGEERAKGNILERFSAQQFPDLHSELNLSSLELGDSALYFCASSVGGFGELFFGEGSRLTVL.

The rearrangement uses TRBV28 and TRBJ1-2; the D is unclear. Germline loops: CDR1 MDHEN, CDR2 SYDVKM. The V end was cut by 8 bases, the J end by 6 bases, with 22 bases between. The CDR3 has 15 amino acids. The CDR3 DNA reads as TGTGCCAGCGCGCAGACGTGGGTCCCTAGAAATGGCTACACCTTC. Its protein is CASAQTWVPRNGYTF.

The rearrangement links TRBV9 to TRBJ2-2; TRBD2 agrees at 10 bases. With V trimmed by 4 bases and J by 3 bases, 0 bases remained unmatched. The CDR3 spans 14 residues. Germline V gene data show CDR1 as SGDLS and CDR2 as YYNGEE. The chain's CDR3 is CASSSGGDTGELFF. The CDR3, as DNA: TGTGCCAGCAGCAGCGGGGGGGACACCGGGGAGCTGTTTTTT.

The rearrangement joins TRBV19 to TRBJ2-2; 7 bases agree with TRBD1. This CDR3 has 13 residues. Germline V gene data show CDR1 as LNHDA and CDR2 as SQIVND (reference sequence). V shed 5 bases, J shed 7 bases, and the junction held 4 bases outside the gene matches. CDR3 bases: TGTGCCAGTAGTGCCAACAGGGGCGGGGAGCTGTTTTTT. Translated, it gives CASSANRGGELFF. Full variable domain (missing parts from reference TRBV19 and TRBJ2-2): DGGITQSPKYLFRKEGQNVTLSCEQNLNHDAMYWYRQDPGQGLRLIYYSQIVNDFQKGDIAEGYSVSREKKESFPLTVTSAQKNPTAFYLCASSANRGGELFFGEGSRLTVL.

V and J are TRBV5-4 and TRBJ2-3, with TRBD1 identical over 7 bases. V lost 4 bases and J lost 2; bases outside the gene matches: 13. The CDR3 contains 17 residues. Per germline, CDR1 SGHNT and CDR2 YYREEE (reference sequence). The CDR3 reads CASSLGTVTGLTDTQYF. The CDR3 nucleotides are TGTGCCAGCAGCCTTGGGACAGTCACCGGCCTCACAGATACGCAGTATTTT.

The chain employs TRBV19 and TRBJ1-3, with D hard to call. This CDR3 is 16 amino acids long. V shed 6 bases and J shed 0 bases, with 15 bases lying between them. Germline V gene lookup returns CDR1 LNHDA and CDR2 SQIVND (reference sequence). The CDR3 nucleotides are TGTGCCAGTAGCTTGAAAGAGAGGTACTCTGGAAACACCATATATTTT. It is translated as CASSLKERYSGNTIYF.

V is TRBV7-2 and J is TRBJ2-5; D may correspond to TRBD1 or TRBD2 (5 bases each). The CDR3 totals 14 residues. The ends were cut back, 5 bases at V and 5 bases at J, with 15 bases in the middle. Germline loops: CDR1 SGHTA, CDR2 FQGNSA. CDR3 sequence (DNA): TGTGCCAGCAGCCCAATGGGGGTCCTCGAGACCCAGTACTTC. This gives the protein CASSPMGVLETQYF.

The rearrangement links TRBV10-3 to TRBJ2-7; D unresolved. CDR3 size: 13 residues. Between the trimmed V and J ends, which lost 6 bases and 5 bases, there was a span of 14 bases. CDR1 and CDR2 from the germline V gene are ENHRY and SYGVKD. The CDR3 DNA follows: TGTGCCATCAGAAACGGGTTAGGGCACGAGCAGTACTTC. It codes for CAIRNGLGHEQYF.

V gene TRBV7-2 combines with J gene TRBJ1-4; 7 bases are a match to TRBD1. The CDR3 length is 15 residues. V lost 1 base, J lost 8 bases, and 7 bases stayed unmatched. CDR1 and CDR2 (germline): SGHTA, FQGNSA. CDR3 residues: CASSLVKGAGEKLFF. The CDR3 bases are TGTGCCAGCAGCTTAGTGAAGGGGGCGGGGGAAAAACTGTTTTTT. Combining the CDR3 with reference TRBV7-2 and TRBJ1-4 gives the whole variable domain GAGVSQSPSNKVTEKGKDVELRCDPISGHTALYWYRQSLGQGLEFLIYFQGNSAPDKSGLPSDRFSAERTGGSVSTLTIQRTQQEDSAVYLCASSLVKGAGEKLFFGSGTQLSVL.

This clone was counted once. The rearrangement joins TRBV4-2 to TRBJ1-2; unclear D gene. Germline V gene sequence: CDR1 LGHNA, CDR2 YNFKEQ. The ends were cut back, 0 bases at V and 5 bases at J, with 13 bases in the middle. This CDR3 contains 15 residues. The CDR3 DNA is TGTGCCAGCAGCCAAGATACCGGCGGGTCGTATGGCTACACCTTC. This gives the protein CASSQDTGGSYGYTF.

The gene calls are TRBV9 and TRBJ2-7; the match to TRBD1 covers 8 bases. This CDR3 has 12 residues. The germline gives CDR1 SGDLS, CDR2 YYNGEE. Germline trimming cut 4 bases from V and 6 bases from J; bases unmatched to any gene: 3. The CDR3 sequence: CASSTGQGEQYF. The CDR3, as DNA: TGTGCCAGCAGCACAGGACAGGGCGAGCAGTACTTC.

The chain joins TRBV6-5 to TRBJ1-4; D may be TRBD1 (5 bases). The CDR3 is 15 residues long. Trimming shortened V by 2 bases and J by 0 bases, and 7 bases separated the two germline ends. Germline assignment: CDR1 MNHEY and CDR2 SVGAGI. The chain's CDR3 is CASSYGAATNEKLFF. DNA for the CDR3: TGTGCCAGCAGTTACGGGGCAGCAACTAATGAAAAACTGTTTTTT.

The rearrangement joins TRBV9 to TRBJ2-1; D call uncertain. Germline V lookup: CDR1 SGDLS, CDR2 YYNGEE. CDR3 length: 15 amino acids. Trimming removed 4 bases at V and 9 bases at J, with 20 bases between. CDR3 amino acids: CASSSLGIQFGEQFF. For the CDR3, the DNA is TGTGCCAGCAGCTCCCTAGGAATACAGTTTGGTGAGCAGTTCTTC.